This is a list of T cell receptor beta chains from one sample in a study of post-analysis software for immune sequencing data. TCRdb redid the calling of the PCR reads with MiXCR, one entry per CDR3 protein. The table lists approximately 690,000 distinct CDR3 sequences, 59% of them singletons. Sequenced sample: blood. These TCRs come from a girl aged 2-9 years with multiple sclerosis. Each CDR3 is given with its conserved first and last residue. The order of the fields is J gene, clone size, D gene, V gene, CDR3 DNA, CDR3 protein. D genes are given only for firm matches. Expanded clones get a size class; other rows say once, few or many, or leave the size out.

j_gene: TRBJ2-6
abundance: .
d_gene: .
v_gene: TRBV12-3/TRBV12-4
CDR3nt: TGTGCCAGCAGTCCCCGCCCGGACTCTCATGGCATCTCTGGGGCCAACGTCCTGACTTTC
CDR3aa: CASSPRPDSHGISGANVLTF

j_gene: TRBJ1-5
abundance: once
d_gene: .
v_gene: TRBV30
CDR3nt: TGTGCCTGGGCCCACAGGGACAATCAGCCCCAGCATTTT
CDR3aa: CAWAHRDNQPQHF

j_gene: TRBJ2-1
abundance: .
d_gene: .
v_gene: TRBV24-1
CDR3nt: TGTGCCACCAGTGAGCACAATGAGCAGTTCTTC
CDR3aa: CATSEHNEQFF

j_gene: TRBJ2-7
abundance: .
d_gene: .
v_gene: TRBV6-2/TRBV6-3
CDR3nt: TGTGCCAGCAGTCCTTCCGGGCTAGGCTTCTACGAGCAGTACTTC
CDR3aa: CASSPSGLGFYEQYF

j_gene: TRBJ2-1
abundance: .
d_gene: TRBD1
v_gene: TRBV2
CDR3nt: TGTGCCAGCAGTGAACCCCGGGGACAGACCCTAGAGCAGTTCTTC
CDR3aa: CASSEPRGQTLEQFF

j_gene: TRBJ2-3
abundance: once
d_gene: TRBD2
v_gene: TRBV11-2
CDR3nt: TGTGCCAGCAGCTTAGTTATAGCGGGCTCATCCACAGATACGCAGTATTTT
CDR3aa: CASSLVIAGSSTDTQYF

j_gene: TRBJ1-5
abundance: .
d_gene: TRBD1
v_gene: TRBV20-1
CDR3nt: TGCAGTGCTAGGGAGGGACAGTTAAATCAGCCCCAGCATTTT
CDR3aa: CSAREGQLNQPQHF

j_gene: TRBJ2-3
abundance: .
d_gene: TRBD2
v_gene: TRBV5-1
CDR3nt: TGCGCCAGCAGCTGGATCAGCGGGAGCCCAGATACGCAGTATTTT
CDR3aa: CASSWISGSPDTQYF

j_gene: TRBJ2-1
abundance: few
d_gene: TRBD2
v_gene: TRBV24-1
CDR3nt: TGTGCCACCAGTCCTGGGGCTAGCGGGAGGGTGCCTCAGTTCTTC
CDR3aa: CATSPGASGRVPQFF

j_gene: TRBJ2-5
abundance: .
d_gene: .
v_gene: TRBV7-9
CDR3nt: TGTGCCAGCAGCTCGGGGGCGTACCAAGAGACCCAGTACTTC
CDR3aa: CASSSGAYQETQYF

j_gene: TRBJ2-7
abundance: .
d_gene: .
v_gene: TRBV7-2
CDR3nt: TGTGCCAGCAGCTTAGTTGGAGGGGGCCTTAGGACCTACGAGCAGTACTTC
CDR3aa: CASSLVGGGLRTYEQYF

j_gene: TRBJ2-3
abundance: few
d_gene: TRBD2
v_gene: TRBV6-1
CDR3nt: TGTGCCAGCAGTAATAGCGGGAGGGCTCGCACAGATACGCAGTATTTT
CDR3aa: CASSNSGRARTDTQYF

j_gene: TRBJ2-7
abundance: few
d_gene: .
v_gene: TRBV20-1
CDR3nt: TGCAGCGCCCGACAGGCGAGCTCCTACGAGCAGTACTTC
CDR3aa: CSARQASSYEQYF

j_gene: TRBJ2-1
abundance: once
d_gene: .
v_gene: TRBV15
CDR3nt: TGTGTCAAAGGGAGGAATAAGAATGAGCAGTTCTTC
CDR3aa: CVKGRNKNEQFF

j_gene: TRBJ2-7
abundance: .
d_gene: .
v_gene: TRBV15
CDR3nt: TGTGCCACCAGCAGAGTTACCGACAGCTACTCCTACGAGCAGTACTTC
CDR3aa: CATSRVTDSYSYEQYF

j_gene: TRBJ2-5
abundance: few
d_gene: .
v_gene: TRBV29-1
CDR3nt: TGCAGCGTAGCCCCGGACACGGGAAAAGAGACCCAGTACTTC
CDR3aa: CSVAPDTGKETQYF

j_gene: TRBJ1-6
abundance: few
d_gene: TRBD1
v_gene: TRBV11-2
CDR3nt: TGTGCCAGCAGCCCCCGGACAGGCGGCAATTCACCCCTCCACTTT
CDR3aa: CASSPRTGGNSPLHF

j_gene: TRBJ2-1
abundance: once
d_gene: TRBD2
v_gene: TRBV3-1
CDR3nt: TGTGTCAGCAGCCAGCCCAGCGGGGGGGCCCGTCGGCAGTTCTTC
CDR3aa: CVSSQPSGGARRQFF

j_gene: TRBJ1-2
abundance: .
d_gene: .
v_gene: TRBV20-1
CDR3nt: TGCAGCGTCATACCGGGGGACTATGGCTACACCTTC
CDR3aa: CSVIPGDYGYTF

j_gene: TRBJ1-1
abundance: .
d_gene: .
v_gene: TRBV2
CDR3nt: TGTGCCAGCGGGGGCTTTATGGCGAACACTGAAGCTTTCTTT
CDR3aa: CASGGFMANTEAFF

j_gene: TRBJ2-3
abundance: .
d_gene: TRBD1
v_gene: TRBV25-1
CDR3nt: TGTGCCAGCAGTGTGGGACAGTCAGATACGCAGTATTTT
CDR3aa: CASSVGQSDTQYF

j_gene: TRBJ2-5
abundance: .
d_gene: TRBD2
v_gene: TRBV7-2
CDR3nt: TGTGCCAGCAGCCCCAATCAGGGGACTAGCGGGAGAAGGCAAGAGACCCAGTACTTC
CDR3aa: CASSPNQGTSGRRQETQYF

j_gene: TRBJ1-1
abundance: .
d_gene: .
v_gene: TRBV7-2
CDR3nt: TGTGCCAGCAGCTTAAACGCGGGGACTGAAGCTTTCTTT
CDR3aa: CASSLNAGTEAFF

j_gene: TRBJ2-5
abundance: .
d_gene: TRBD2
v_gene: TRBV7-6
CDR3nt: TGTGCCAGCAGCTCTCCCGTGGGCGGGGGGACGGAGACCCAGTACTTC
CDR3aa: CASSSPVGGGTETQYF

j_gene: TRBJ2-7
abundance: many
d_gene: TRBD1
v_gene: TRBV10-3
CDR3nt: TGTGCCATTGGGACAGGGGTCTACGAGCAGTACTTC
CDR3aa: CAIGTGVYEQYF

j_gene: TRBJ2-5
abundance: .
d_gene: TRBD1
v_gene: TRBV2
CDR3nt: TGTGCCAGCCGAGGAGGGGCAGGGGGCATCGAGACCCAGTACTTC
CDR3aa: CASRGGAGGIETQYF

j_gene: TRBJ1-2
abundance: .
d_gene: TRBD1
v_gene: TRBV7-9
CDR3nt: TGTGCCAGCAGCTCACAGGGGGCGTCAAACTATGGCTACACCTTC
CDR3aa: CASSSQGASNYGYTF

j_gene: TRBJ2-7
abundance: few
d_gene: .
v_gene: TRBV5-1
CDR3nt: TGCGCCAGCAGTCTTGACCCCGGCTGGGAGGACGAGCAGTACTTC
CDR3aa: CASSLDPGWEDEQYF

j_gene: TRBJ2-5
abundance: .
d_gene: TRBD1
v_gene: TRBV12-3/TRBV12-4
CDR3nt: TGTGCCAGCAGGCCCGAAGGACAGGGACGAGAGACCCAGTACTTC
CDR3aa: CASRPEGQGRETQYF

j_gene: TRBJ2-7
abundance: .
d_gene: TRBD2
v_gene: TRBV20-1
CDR3nt: TGCAGTGCTAGCGTAGCGGGAGTCACCTACGAGCAGTACTTC
CDR3aa: CSASVAGVTYEQYF

j_gene: TRBJ1-1
abundance: once
d_gene: .
v_gene: TRBV6-1
CDR3nt: TGTGCCAGCAGTGAATGGCGTGAGAACACTGAAGCTTTCTTT
CDR3aa: CASSEWRENTEAFF

j_gene: TRBJ2-1
abundance: .
d_gene: .
v_gene: TRBV6-2/TRBV6-3
CDR3nt: TGTGCCAGCAGTCCGCGAAGCGGGCAGATTAACTCCTACAATGAGCAGTTCTTC
CDR3aa: CASSPRSGQINSYNEQFF

j_gene: TRBJ2-4
abundance: once
d_gene: .
v_gene: TRBV2
CDR3nt: TGTGCCAGCAGTGAAGCGTGGGGGGGCGGCATTCAGTACTTC
CDR3aa: CASSEAWGGGIQYF

j_gene: TRBJ2-7
abundance: .
d_gene: .
v_gene: TRBV29-1
CDR3nt: TGCAGCGCCCAAGGGACGCTAGGCTACGAGCAGTACTTC
CDR3aa: CSAQGTLGYEQYF

j_gene: TRBJ2-3
abundance: few
d_gene: .
v_gene: TRBV3-1
CDR3nt: TGTGCCAGCAGCCAAGTTTTGGCAGATACGCAGTATTTT
CDR3aa: CASSQVLADTQYF

j_gene: TRBJ2-7
abundance: .
d_gene: TRBD2
v_gene: TRBV6-6
CDR3nt: TGTGCCAGCACTTTAGCGGGAGGGGCTGGAGAGCAGTACTTC
CDR3aa: CASTLAGGAGEQYF

j_gene: TRBJ2-7
abundance: .
d_gene: TRBD1
v_gene: TRBV6-5
CDR3nt: TGTGCCAGCAGTTACTCGGGACAGGGTATAGAGGAGCAGTACTTC
CDR3aa: CASSYSGQGIEEQYF

j_gene: TRBJ2-1
abundance: .
d_gene: .
v_gene: TRBV7-3
CDR3nt: TGTGCCAGCAGCTTAGAAGCGACGTGGGGTGGGGACAATGAGCAGTTCTTC
CDR3aa: CASSLEATWGGDNEQFF

j_gene: TRBJ2-7
abundance: few
d_gene: .
v_gene: TRBV5-6
CDR3nt: TGTGCCAGCAGCTTTGGGGCGAGTTACGAGCAGTACTTC
CDR3aa: CASSFGASYEQYF

j_gene: TRBJ2-1
abundance: few
d_gene: .
v_gene: TRBV29-1
CDR3nt: TGCAGCGTTGAAAGACTCGAGGGGGATGAGCAGTTCTTC
CDR3aa: CSVERLEGDEQFF

j_gene: TRBJ2-2
abundance: .
d_gene: .
v_gene: TRBV6-6
CDR3nt: TGTGCCAGCGCTTGGGGGGAAAGGTCCGGGGAGCTGTTTTTT
CDR3aa: CASAWGERSGELFF

j_gene: TRBJ2-3
abundance: few
d_gene: .
v_gene: TRBV15
CDR3nt: TGTGCCACCAGCAGAGGGGGCAGCACAGATACGCAGTATTTT
CDR3aa: CATSRGGSTDTQYF

j_gene: TRBJ1-4
abundance: .
d_gene: .
v_gene: TRBV6-6
CDR3nt: TGTGCCAGCAGTTACGTGAATGAAAAACTGTTTTTT
CDR3aa: CASSYVNEKLFF

j_gene: TRBJ2-5
abundance: .
d_gene: TRBD2
v_gene: TRBV3-1
CDR3nt: TGTGCCAGCAGCCCACTAGCGGGAGGGGGGACCCAGTACTTC
CDR3aa: CASSPLAGGGTQYF

j_gene: TRBJ2-6
abundance: .
d_gene: TRBD1
v_gene: TRBV7-9
CDR3nt: TGTGCCAGCAGCCGGGACAGATTATCTGGGGCCAACGTCCTGACTTTC
CDR3aa: CASSRDRLSGANVLTF

j_gene: TRBJ2-4
abundance: few
d_gene: .
v_gene: TRBV7-9
CDR3nt: TGTGCCAGCAGCTTGGACGTCGGGCTGGCGAAAACATTTCAGTACTTC
CDR3aa: CASSLDVGLAKTFQYF

j_gene: TRBJ1-2
abundance: .
d_gene: .
v_gene: TRBV5-1
CDR3nt: TGCGCCAGGGTCCGGGGTCTTGGCTACACCTTC
CDR3aa: CARVRGLGYTF

j_gene: TRBJ1-6
abundance: few
d_gene: .
v_gene: TRBV10-2
CDR3nt: TGCGCCAGCAGTGAGATAGGTTCACCCCTCCACTTT
CDR3aa: CASSEIGSPLHF

j_gene: TRBJ1-2
abundance: few
d_gene: .
v_gene: TRBV18
CDR3nt: TGTGCCAGCTCACCAATTGGGAGTGGCTACACCTTC
CDR3aa: CASSPIGSGYTF

j_gene: TRBJ2-7
abundance: .
d_gene: TRBD2
v_gene: TRBV20-1
CDR3nt: TGCAGTGCTGGCGTACTAGCGGGAAGGGGCGAGCAGTACTTC
CDR3aa: CSAGVLAGRGEQYF